This T cell receptor beta chain is drawn from a study of blood T cell repertoires in COVID-19. Study context: Researchers got acute and convalescent COVID-19 samples from the United States, Italy and Spain. T cells, B-cell-depleted T cells, or PBMCs supplied cDNA or gDNA.

Original processing methods: Amplifying reference gene primers gave estimates of nucleated cell counts. Measured with immunoSEQ multiplex PCR; TCRdb has only the in-frame clones, and not every one. The D gene and trimming were derived from the DNA, and the V and J assignments and clone size from that table. The table shows about 62,000 clones, with roughly nine tenths occurring only once. The CDR3 runs to 14 residues. V was clipped by 1 base and J by 7 bases; unmatched bases: 0. Germline loops: CDR1 MNHNS, CDR2 SASEGT. This receptor was taken from a woman aged 60-70 years with COVID-19, enrolled during active disease. This chain uses TRBV6-1 with TRBJ1-4; 10 nucleotides agree with TRBD1. The sample was peripheral blood. CDR3 DNA: TGTGCCAGCAGTGAAGGGACAGGGGGTGAAAAACTGTTTTTT. This sequence encodes CASSEGTGGEKLFF.